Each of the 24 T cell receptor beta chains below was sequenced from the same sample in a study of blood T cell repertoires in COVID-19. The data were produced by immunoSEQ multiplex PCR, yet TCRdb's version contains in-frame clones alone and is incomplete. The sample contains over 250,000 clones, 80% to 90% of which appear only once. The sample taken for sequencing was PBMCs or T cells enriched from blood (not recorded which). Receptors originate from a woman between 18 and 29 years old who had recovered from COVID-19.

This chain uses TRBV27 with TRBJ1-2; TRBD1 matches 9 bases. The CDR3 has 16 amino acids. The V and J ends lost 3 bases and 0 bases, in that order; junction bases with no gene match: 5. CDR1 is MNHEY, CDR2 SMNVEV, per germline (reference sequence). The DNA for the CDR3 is TGTGCCAGCAGTTTCGTTGGGACAGGGACTAACTATGGCTACACCTTC. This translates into CASSFVGTGTNYGYTF.

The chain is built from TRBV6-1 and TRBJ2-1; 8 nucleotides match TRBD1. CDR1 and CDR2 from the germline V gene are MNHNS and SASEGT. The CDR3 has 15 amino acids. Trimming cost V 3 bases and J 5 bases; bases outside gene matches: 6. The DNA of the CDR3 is TGTGCCAGCAGTGACCCGGGACAGGCCAACAATGAGCAGTTCTTC. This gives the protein CASSDPGQANNEQFF.

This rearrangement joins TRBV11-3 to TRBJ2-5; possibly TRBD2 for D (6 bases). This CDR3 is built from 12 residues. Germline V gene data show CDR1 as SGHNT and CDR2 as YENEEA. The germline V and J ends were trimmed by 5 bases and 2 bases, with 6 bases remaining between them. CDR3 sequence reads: CASSGGQETQYF. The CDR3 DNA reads TGTGCCAGCAGCGGGGGGCAAGAGACCCAGTACTTC.

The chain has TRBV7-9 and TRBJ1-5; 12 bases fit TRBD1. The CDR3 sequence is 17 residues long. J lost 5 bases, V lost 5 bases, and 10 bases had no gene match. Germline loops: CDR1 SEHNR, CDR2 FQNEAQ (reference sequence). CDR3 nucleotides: TGTGCCAGCAGCAGGGGGACAGGGGGCAATGGGGATCAGCCCCAGCATTTT. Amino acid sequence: CASSRGTGGNGDQPQHF.

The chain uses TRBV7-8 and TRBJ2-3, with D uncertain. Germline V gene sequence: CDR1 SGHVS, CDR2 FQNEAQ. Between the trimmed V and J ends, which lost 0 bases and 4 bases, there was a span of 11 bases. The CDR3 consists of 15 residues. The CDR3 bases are TGTGCCAGCAGCTTAGCGTTCAGGAACTCAGATACGCAGTATTTT. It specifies CASSLAFRNSDTQYF.

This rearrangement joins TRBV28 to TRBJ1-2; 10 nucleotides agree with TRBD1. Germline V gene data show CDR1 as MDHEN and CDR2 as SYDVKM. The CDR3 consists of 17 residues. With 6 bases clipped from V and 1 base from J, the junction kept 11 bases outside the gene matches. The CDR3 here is CASRRTGTGVLNYGYTF. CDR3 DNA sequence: TGTGCCAGCAGGCGAACCGGGACAGGGGTTCTTAACTATGGCTACACCTTC.

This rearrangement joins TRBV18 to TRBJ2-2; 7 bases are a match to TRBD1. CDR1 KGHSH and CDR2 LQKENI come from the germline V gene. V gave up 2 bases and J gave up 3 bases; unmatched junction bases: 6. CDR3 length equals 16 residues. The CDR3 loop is CASSPNSGGDTGELFF. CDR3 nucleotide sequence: TGTGCCAGCTCACCAAATTCAGGGGGTGACACCGGGGAGCTGTTTTTT.

The CDR3 spells CASSEWGGAKNIQYF. The DNA for the CDR3 is TGCGCCAGCAGTGAATGGGGGGGAGCCAAAAACATTCAGTACTTC. This chain connects TRBV10-1 to TRBJ2-4; 7 bases fit TRBD2. Germline CDR1 and CDR2: WNHNN and SYGVQD (reference sequence). The CDR3 contains 15 residues. Trimming at V came to 3 bases and at J to 0 bases, leaving 2 bases not matched to a gene.

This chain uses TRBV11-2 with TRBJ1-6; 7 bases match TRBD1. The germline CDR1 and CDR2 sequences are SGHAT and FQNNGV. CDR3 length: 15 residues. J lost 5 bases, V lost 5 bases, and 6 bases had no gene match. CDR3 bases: TGTGCCAGCAGCCTGCTGGGGACAGATAATTCACCCCTCCACTTT. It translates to CASSLLGTDNSPLHF.

CDR3 residues: CASSLGDTLNTEAFF. The CDR3 DNA is TGCGCCAGCAGCTTGGGGGACACTCTGAACACTGAAGCTTTCTTT. The rearrangement uses TRBV5-1 and TRBJ1-1, with D perhaps matching TRBD1 (6 bases). Germline V lookup: CDR1 SGHRS, CDR2 YFSETQ. V lost 0 bases and J lost 0, with 9 bases in between. CDR3 size: 15 residues.

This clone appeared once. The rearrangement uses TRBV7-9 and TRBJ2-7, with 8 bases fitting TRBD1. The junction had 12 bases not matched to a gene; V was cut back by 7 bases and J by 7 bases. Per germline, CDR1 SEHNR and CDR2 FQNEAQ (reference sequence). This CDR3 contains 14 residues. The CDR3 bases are TGTGCCAGCACCGACAGGGGACCCTCGGGGGAGCAGTACTTC. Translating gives CASTDRGPSGEQYF.

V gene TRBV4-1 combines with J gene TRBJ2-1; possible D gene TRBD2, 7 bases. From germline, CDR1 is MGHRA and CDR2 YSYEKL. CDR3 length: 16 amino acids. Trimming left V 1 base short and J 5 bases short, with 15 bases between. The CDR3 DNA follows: TGCGCCAGCAGCCAAGCCGGGGGGCCTAGTAACAATGAGCAGTTCTTC. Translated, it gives CASSQAGGPSNNEQFF.

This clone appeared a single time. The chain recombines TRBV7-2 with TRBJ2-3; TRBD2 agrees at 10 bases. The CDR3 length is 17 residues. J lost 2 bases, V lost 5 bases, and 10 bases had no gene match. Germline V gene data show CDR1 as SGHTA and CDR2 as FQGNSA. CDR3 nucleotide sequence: TGTGCCAGCAGCCCAAGAGGGACTAGCGATTTCACAGATACGCAGTATTTT. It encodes CASSPRGTSDFTDTQYF.

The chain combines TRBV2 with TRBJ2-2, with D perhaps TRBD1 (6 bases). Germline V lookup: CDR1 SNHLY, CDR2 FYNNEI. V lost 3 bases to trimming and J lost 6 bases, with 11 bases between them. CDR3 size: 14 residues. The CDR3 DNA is TGTGCCAGCAGTGAGGGGGCCAATCCCGGGGAGCTGTTTTTT. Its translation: CASSEGANPGELFF.

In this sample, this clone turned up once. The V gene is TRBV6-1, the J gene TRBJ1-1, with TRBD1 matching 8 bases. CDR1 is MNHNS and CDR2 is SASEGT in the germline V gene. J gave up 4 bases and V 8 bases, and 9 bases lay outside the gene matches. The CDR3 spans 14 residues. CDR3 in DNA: TGTGCCAGCGTAGCAGGGGGCGCGAGCACTGAAGCTTTCTTT. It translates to CASVAGGASTEAFF.

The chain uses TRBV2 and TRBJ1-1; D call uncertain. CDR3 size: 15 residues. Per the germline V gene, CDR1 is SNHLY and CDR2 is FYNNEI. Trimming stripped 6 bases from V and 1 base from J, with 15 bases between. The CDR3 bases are TGTGCCAGCAGGCCCCAGGTCTCGGAGAACACTGAAGCTTTCTTT. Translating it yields CASRPQVSENTEAFF.

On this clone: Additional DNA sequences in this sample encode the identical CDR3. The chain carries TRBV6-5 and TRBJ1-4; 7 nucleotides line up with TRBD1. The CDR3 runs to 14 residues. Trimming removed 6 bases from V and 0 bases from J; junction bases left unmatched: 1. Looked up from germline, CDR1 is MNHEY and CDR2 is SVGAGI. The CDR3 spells CASRGTATNEKLFF. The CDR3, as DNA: TGTGCCAGCAGAGGGACAGCAACTAATGAAAAACTGTTTTTT.

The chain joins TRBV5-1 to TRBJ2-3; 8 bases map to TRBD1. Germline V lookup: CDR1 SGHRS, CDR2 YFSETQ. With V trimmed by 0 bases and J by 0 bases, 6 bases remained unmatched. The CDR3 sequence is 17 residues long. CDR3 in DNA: TGCGCCAGCAGCTTGGGGCCCCGACAGGGGAGCACAGATACGCAGTATTTT. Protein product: CASSLGPRQGSTDTQYF.

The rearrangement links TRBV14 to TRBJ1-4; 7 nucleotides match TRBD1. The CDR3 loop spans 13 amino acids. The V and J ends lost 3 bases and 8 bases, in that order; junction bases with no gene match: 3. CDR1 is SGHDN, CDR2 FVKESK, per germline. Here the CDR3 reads CASSQNRGEKLFF. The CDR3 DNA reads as TGTGCCAGCAGCCAGAACAGGGGAGAAAAACTGTTTTTT. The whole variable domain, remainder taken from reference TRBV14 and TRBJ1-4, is EAGVTQFPSHSVIEKGQTVTLRCDPISGHDNLYWYRRVMGKEIKFLLHFVKESKQDESGMPNNRFLAERTGGTYSTLKVQPAELEDSGVYFCASSQNRGEKLFFGSGTQLSVL.

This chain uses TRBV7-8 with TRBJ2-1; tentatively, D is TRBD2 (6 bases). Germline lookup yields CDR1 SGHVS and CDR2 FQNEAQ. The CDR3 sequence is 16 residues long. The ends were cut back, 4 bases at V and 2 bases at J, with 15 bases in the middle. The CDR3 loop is CASSSPSDIPYNEQFF. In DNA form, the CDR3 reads TGTGCCAGCAGCTCCCCTAGCGACATTCCCTACAATGAGCAGTTCTTC.

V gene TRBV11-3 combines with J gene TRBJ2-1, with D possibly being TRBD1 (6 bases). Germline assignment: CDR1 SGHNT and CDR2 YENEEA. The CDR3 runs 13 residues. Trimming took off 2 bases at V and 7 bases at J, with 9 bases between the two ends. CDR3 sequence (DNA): TGTGCCAGCAGCTTACAGGGGAATAATGAGCAGTTCTTC. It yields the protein CASSLQGNNEQFF.

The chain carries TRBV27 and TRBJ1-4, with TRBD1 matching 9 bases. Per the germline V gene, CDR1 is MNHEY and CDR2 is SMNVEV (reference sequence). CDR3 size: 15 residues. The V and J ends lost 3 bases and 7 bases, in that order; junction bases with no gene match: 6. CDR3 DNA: TGTGCCAGCAGTTTCAACAGGGGGCGAGTTGAAAAACTGTTTTTT. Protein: CASSFNRGRVEKLFF. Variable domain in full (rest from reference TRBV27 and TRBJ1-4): EAQVTQNPRYLITVTGKKLTVTCSQNMNHEYMSWYRQDPGLGLRQIYYSMNVEVTDKGDVPEGYKVSRKEKRNFPLILESPSPNQTSLYFCASSFNRGRVEKLFFGSGTQLSVL.

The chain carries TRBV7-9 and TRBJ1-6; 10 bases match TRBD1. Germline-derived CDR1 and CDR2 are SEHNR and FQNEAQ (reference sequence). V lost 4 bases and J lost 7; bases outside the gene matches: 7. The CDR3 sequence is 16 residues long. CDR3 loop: CASSSTLDRGNSPLHF. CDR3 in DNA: TGTGCCAGCAGCTCGACCTTGGACAGGGGGAATTCACCCCTCCACTTT. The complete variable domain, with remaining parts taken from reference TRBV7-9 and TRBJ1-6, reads DTGVSQNPRHKITKRGQNVTFRCDPISEHNRLYWYRQTLGQGPEFLTYFQNEAQLEKSRLLSDRFSAERPKGSFSTLEIQRTEQGDSAMYLCASSSTLDRGNSPLHFGNGTRLTVT.

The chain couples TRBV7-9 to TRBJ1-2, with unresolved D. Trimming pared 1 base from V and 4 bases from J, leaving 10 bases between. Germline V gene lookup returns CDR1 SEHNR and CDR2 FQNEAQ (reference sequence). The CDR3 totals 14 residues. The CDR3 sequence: CASSLDGGSYGYTF. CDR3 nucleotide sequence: TGTGCCAGCAGCTTAGACGGCGGAAGCTATGGCTACACCTTC.